The T cell receptor (beta chain) described here comes from a study of CD8 T cell repertoires and HIV-1 epitope variants. In the study overall: Twenty-five autologous and known Gag and Nef epitope variant peptides each stimulated T cells separately. Controls were a CMV, EBV and flu peptide pool, Ebola AY9 negative control, and no-peptide well. Study-wide findings and caveats: Only beta chains were identified, marking proliferation to antigen, not function.

Clones were sequenced by immunoSEQ multiplex PCR, and TCRdb holds only the in-frame ones, with some missing. The sample contains just over 7,000 clones, around three fifths of which appear only once. Regarding this clone: The antigen remains undetermined.

The CDR3 runs to 13 residues. CDR1 ENHRY and CDR2 SYGVKD come from the germline V gene. V lost 2 bases and J lost 4, with 6 bases in between. The V gene is TRBV10-3, the J gene TRBJ2-1; D unresolved. The sequence was collected from a male donor with HIV. Input material: cultured CD8+ T cells derived from PBMCs. This chain's CDR3 is CAISERLYNEQFF. As DNA, the CDR3 is TGTGCCATCAGTGAGCGCTTATACAATGAGCAGTTCTTC.